These 32 T cell receptor beta chains came from one sample sequenced in a study of cytomegalovirus exposure and HLA in healthy donors. PCR involved 60 Vbeta and 13 Jbeta primers. Clones were sequenced by immunoSEQ multiplex PCR, and TCRdb holds only the in-frame ones, with some missing. The sample contains roughly 150,000 clones, 80% of which appear only once. Sequencing was performed on PBMCs. The receptors were sampled from a woman between 40 and 55 years old in good health and CMV-seronegative.

The V gene is TRBV7-2, the J gene TRBJ2-2; tentatively, D is TRBD1 (5 bases). Germline assignment: CDR1 SGHTA and CDR2 FQGNSA. V was clipped by 1 base and J by 4 bases, with 13 bases between them. CDR3 length equals 16 residues. CDR3 residues: CASSLGWQGGTGELFF. CDR3 coding DNA: TGTGCCAGCAGCTTAGGGTGGCAGGGTGGCACCGGGGAGCTGTTTTTT.

As for this clone: At the DNA level, this CDR3 is encoded by other sequences in the same sample as well. V gene TRBV6-5 combines with J gene TRBJ2-1; possibly TRBD2 for D (6 bases). Trimming shortened V by 6 bases and J by 7 bases, and 16 bases separated the two germline ends. The germline gives CDR1 MNHEY, CDR2 SVGAGI. This CDR3 has 14 residues. CDR3 loop: CASSRLDGGNEQFF. CDR3 coding DNA: TGTGCCAGCAGCCGACTGGACGGAGGGAATGAGCAGTTCTTC.

The chain combines TRBV28 with TRBJ2-7, with TRBD1 identical over 8 bases. This CDR3 spans 14 amino acids. Trimming removed 5 bases from V and 5 bases from J; junction bases left unmatched: 8. Looked up from germline, CDR1 is MDHEN and CDR2 is SYDVKM. CDR3 coding DNA: TGTGCCAGCAGTGTCCGGGACAGGTCTAACGAGCAGTACTTC. It codes for CASSVRDRSNEQYF. Looking up the rest from reference TRBV28 and TRBJ2-7 gives the full variable domain: DVKVTQSSRYLVKRTGEKVFLECVQDMDHENMFWYRQDPGLGLRLIYFSYDVKMKEKGDIPEGYSVSREKKERFSLILESASTNQTSMYLCASSVRDRSNEQYFGPGTRLTVT.

As for this clone: Other DNA variants within this sample encode the same CDR3. This chain joins TRBV11-3 and TRBJ2-7; D gene ambiguous. This CDR3 region has 13 residues. Trimming removed 2 bases at V and 0 bases at J, with 5 bases between. Germline V gene data show CDR1 as SGHNT and CDR2 as YENEEA. In DNA, the CDR3 is TGTGCCAGCAGCTTAACCAGCTCCTACGAGCAGTACTTC. Translation gives CASSLTSSYEQYF.

In regard to this clone: Distinct nucleotide sequences in the sample also encode this CDR3. The chain links TRBV27 to TRBJ2-7; 11 bases line up with TRBD2. The CDR3 contains 15 residues. With V trimmed by 1 base and J by 6 bases, 5 bases remained unmatched. Germline CDR1 MNHEY, CDR2 SMNVEV (reference sequence). The CDR3 region is CASSLLGLAGREQYF. The CDR3 DNA sequence: TGTGCCAGCAGTTTATTAGGACTAGCGGGCCGCGAGCAGTACTTC.

The V and J genes are TRBV11-2 and TRBJ1-6; TRBD1 matches at 7 bases. The CDR3 length is 16 residues. The germline gives CDR1 SGHAT, CDR2 FQNNGV. Germline trimming cut 0 bases from V and 7 bases from J; bases unmatched to any gene: 6. The CDR3 DNA is TGTGCCAGCAGCTTAGATCTCGGAGGGGGCAATTCACCCCTCCACTTT. Its translation is CASSLDLGGGNSPLHF. Full variable domain (outside the CDR3, taken from reference TRBV11-2 and TRBJ1-6): EAGVAQSPRYKIIEKRQSVAFWCNPISGHATLYWYQQILGQGPKLLIQFQNNGVVDDSQLPKDRFSAERLKGVDSTLKIQPAKLEDSAVYLCASSLDLGGGNSPLHFGNGTRLTVT.

The chain links TRBV11-1 to TRBJ2-5; the D gene is possibly TRBD1 (6 bases). CDR1 is SGHAT and CDR2 is FQDESV in the germline V gene (reference sequence). Between the trimmed V and J ends, which lost 0 bases and 2 bases, there was a span of 16 bases. The CDR3 runs 17 residues. CDR3 nucleotides: TGTGCCAGCAGCTTAGCCAATGGGCCGGGACAACAAGAGACCCAGTACTTC. This encodes CASSLANGPGQQETQYF.

This clone was picked up one time. V is TRBV5-4 and J is TRBJ2-5, with 8 bases matching TRBD1. The germline V gene has CDR1 SGHNT and CDR2 YYREEE (reference sequence). The CDR3 totals 15 residues. J gave up 5 bases and V 0 bases, and 6 bases lay outside the gene matches. CDR3 residues: CASSLDHRGSETQYF. The CDR3 bases are TGTGCCAGCAGCTTGGATCACAGGGGGTCGGAGACCCAGTACTTC.

The chain couples TRBV7-2 to TRBJ1-2, with 10 bases that match TRBD1. The CDR3 totals 14 residues. Germline V CDR1 and CDR2: SGHTA, FQGNSA. With V trimmed by 5 bases and J by 7 bases, 7 bases remained unmatched. CDR3 in amino acids: CASSPIRTGGGYTF. CDR3 sequence (DNA): TGTGCCAGCAGCCCCATTAGGACAGGGGGTGGCTACACCTTC.

The rearrangement joins TRBV28 to TRBJ2-2; D ambiguous. The CDR3 length is 15 residues. Looked up from germline, CDR1 is MDHEN and CDR2 is SYDVKM. The V and J ends lost 1 base and 7 bases respectively, with 13 bases between them. The CDR3 DNA reads as TGTGCCAGCAGTTTATCGCCCCGAATGAGCGGGGAGCTGTTTTTT. As protein: CASSLSPRMSGELFF.

This clone was seen more than once but under ten times. The chain recombines TRBV15 with TRBJ2-5, with 14 bases matching TRBD2. Germline-derived CDR1 and CDR2 are LNHNV and YYDKDF (reference sequence). V was pared by 3 bases and J by 4 bases, with 10 bases of the junction left unmatched. The CDR3 consists of 18 residues. The CDR3 DNA reads TGTGCCACCAGCAGTACCGGGACTAGCGGGAGAATGGGAGAGACCCAGTACTTC. It yields the protein CATSSTGTSGRMGETQYF.

This rearrangement joins TRBV5-1 to TRBJ2-1, with 8 bases identical to TRBD2. CDR3 length: 13 residues. Germline V lookup: CDR1 SGHRS, CDR2 YFSETQ. V was clipped by 7 bases and J by 2 bases; unmatched bases: 2. The CDR3 DNA sequence: TGCGCCAGCGCGGGAGGTACCTACAATGAGCAGTTCTTC. Amino acid sequence: CASAGGTYNEQFF.

As DNA, the CDR3 is TGTGCCAGCAGTCCAGTAGCGGGAGGAACGTACGAGCAGTACTTC. Its translation: CASSPVAGGTYEQYF. The rearrangement uses TRBV27 and TRBJ2-7; TRBD2 matches 10 bases. The length of the CDR3 is 15 residues. Germline CDR1 is MNHEY and CDR2 is SMNVEV (reference sequence). V was clipped by 5 bases and J by 4 bases; unmatched bases: 8.

The V call is TRBV7-2, the J call TRBJ2-7; 7 nucleotides align to TRBD2. J lost 2 bases, V lost 1 base, and 2 bases had no gene match. The CDR3 extends over 14 amino acids. The germline CDR1 and CDR2 sequences are SGHTA and FQGNSA. CDR3 sequence (DNA): TGTGCCAGCAGCTTAGGGCTAGCGGCCTACGAGCAGTACTTC. Translation gives CASSLGLAAYEQYF.

The chain recombines TRBV7-9 with TRBJ2-5, with TRBD1 matching over 9 bases. The DNA end lines up better with TRBJ2-7; the J call may be wrong. The V gene's germline CDR1 is SEHNR and CDR2 FQNEAQ (reference sequence). The CDR3 totals 14 residues. Here the CDR3 DNA reads TGTGCCAGCAGCTTAGGGGACAGGGAGGACGAGCAGTACTTC. Translated: CASSLGDREDEQYF.

This clone appeared a single time. V gene TRBV5-1 combines with J gene TRBJ2-2, with a possible D match to TRBD2 (6 bases). Trimming took 0 bases from V and 5 from J, leaving 11 bases between them. Germline V gene data show CDR1 as SGHRS and CDR2 as YFSETQ. The CDR3 length is 15 residues. The CDR3 nucleotides read TGCGCCAGCAGCTTGGCGGGGGACGGAACCGGGGAGCTGTTTTTT. Translation gives CASSLAGDGTGELFF. Based on the CDR3 plus reference TRBV5-1 and TRBJ2-2, the full variable domain is KAGVTQTPRYLIKTRGQQVTLSCSPISGHRSVSWYQQTPGQGLQFLFEYFSETQRNKGNFPGRFSGRQFSNSRSEMNVSTLELGDSALYLCASSLAGDGTGELFFGEGSRLTVL.

This chain links TRBV28 with TRBJ1-1; 11 nucleotides align to TRBD1. Germline trimming cut 8 bases from V and 2 bases from J; bases unmatched to any gene: 7. Germline CDR1 MDHEN, CDR2 SYDVKM. The CDR3 sequence is 15 residues long. The CDR3: CASHRDRGGNTEAFF. The DNA of the CDR3 is TGTGCCAGCCACCGGGACAGGGGGGGAAACACTGAAGCTTTCTTT.

This chain joins TRBV14 and TRBJ1-1; D not resolved. The CDR3 covers 11 residues. V lost 4 bases, J lost 7 bases, and 7 bases lay in between. The germline V gene encodes CDR1 SGHDN and CDR2 FVKESK. This CDR3 reads CASSRRLEAFF. CDR3 nucleotide sequence: TGTGCCAGCAGCCGCCGACTTGAAGCTTTCTTT.

The chain is built from TRBV27 and TRBJ2-7; 10 bases agree with TRBD2. J gave up 5 bases and V 5 bases, and 6 bases lay outside the gene matches. The CDR3 loop spans 14 amino acids. The germline V gene encodes CDR1 MNHEY and CDR2 SMNVEV (reference sequence). The CDR3 loop reads CASSALAGVNEQYF. The CDR3 coding sequence is TGTGCCAGCAGTGCCCTAGCGGGAGTAAACGAGCAGTACTTC.

J is TRBJ1-5 and V is TRBV6-6, with 9 bases aligning to TRBD1. This CDR3 region has 14 residues. Per the germline V gene, CDR1 is MNHNY and CDR2 is SVGAGI (reference sequence). V was pared by 8 bases and J by 2 bases, with 4 bases of the junction left unmatched. The CDR3 reads CASGGDRGNQPQHF. The CDR3 nucleotides are TGTGCCAGCGGGGGGGACAGGGGCAATCAGCCCCAGCATTTT.

The J gene is TRBJ2-3, the V gene TRBV5-4; a possible D gene is TRBD2 (5 bases). CDR1 is SGHNT and CDR2 is YYREEE in the germline V gene (reference sequence). V dropped 4 bases and J dropped 1 base, with 19 bases sitting between them. The CDR3 is 17 residues long. CDR3 sequence reads: CASSQAASSGGTDTQYF. Written as DNA, the CDR3 is TGTGCCAGCAGCCAGGCAGCCTCAAGCGGAGGCACAGATACGCAGTATTTT.

This clone was counted a few times. Germline and junction disagree at one end, which may indicate a read error. J is TRBJ2-4 and V is TRBV2, with 8 bases that match TRBD2. The CDR3 runs 19 residues. Germline V gene lookup returns CDR1 SNHLY and CDR2 FYNNEI. The CDR3 loop reads CASSDYGGREEVVKNSQYF. DNA of the CDR3: TGTGCCAGCAGTGATTATGGTGGGCGGGAGGAGGTTGTCAAAAACAGTCAGTACTTC. Complete variable domain (other parts from reference TRBV2 and TRBJ2-4): EPEVTQTPSHQVTQMGQEVILRCVPISNHLYFYWYRQILGQKVEFLVSFYNNEISEKSEIFDDQFSVERPDGSNFTLKIRSTKLEDSAMYFCASSDYGGREEVVKNSQYFGAGTRLSVL.

This clone was counted once. The chain links TRBV18 to TRBJ2-7, with D possibly TRBD2 on 6 matching bases. Germline V gene sequence: CDR1 KGHSH, CDR2 LQKENI. The V end lost 3 bases, the J end lost 2 bases, and 14 bases lay between the germline ends. This CDR3 is 15 amino acids long. DNA of the CDR3: TGTGCCAGCTCACCCGGAGGGACTGAGACCTACGAGCAGTACTTC. Translation: CASSPGGTETYEQYF.

The CDR3 nucleotides are TGTGCCAGCAGTGAATTGCGGGAGGCCTCCTACGAGCAGTACTTC. Protein sequence: CASSELREASYEQYF. The V call is TRBV2, the J call TRBJ2-7; 8 positions match TRBD2. The V segment lost 2 bases and the J segment 0 bases; nucleotides outside the gene matches: 3. This CDR3 comprises 15 residues. From germline, CDR1 is SNHLY and CDR2 FYNNEI.

The chain combines TRBV7-8 with TRBJ2-2; D perhaps matches TRBD1 (6 bases). V lost 6 bases and J lost 0, with 14 bases in between. Germline CDR1 and CDR2: SGHVS and FQNEAQ. This CDR3 has 16 amino acids. Here the CDR3 DNA reads TGTGCCAGCAGAGCAACCGGGACACCGAACACCGGGGAGCTGTTTTTT. Translating it yields CASRATGTPNTGELFF.

This chain links TRBV5-4 with TRBJ1-2; unclear D gene. CDR1 and CDR2 from the germline V gene are SGHNT and YYREEE (reference sequence). CDR3 length: 11 residues. Trimming removed 7 bases at V and 6 bases at J, with 10 bases between. CDR3 nucleotides: TGTGCCAGCGCGGGAGGGAATGGCTACACCTTC. It translates to CASAGGNGYTF. Full variable domain (outside the CDR3, taken from reference TRBV5-4 and TRBJ1-2): ETGVTQSPTHLIKTRGQQVTLRCSSQSGHNTVSWYQQALGQGPQFIFQYYREEENGRGNFPPRFSGLQFPNYSSELNVNALELDDSALYLCASAGGNGYTFGSGTRLTVV.

In its sample, this clone was seen a few times. One junction end does not reproduce the germline sequence, and a read error may be involved. The gene calls are TRBV6-5 and TRBJ2-4, with D tentatively TRBD2 (5 bases). From germline, CDR1 is MNHEY and CDR2 SVGAGI. This CDR3 has 13 residues. For the CDR3, the DNA is TGTGCCAGCAGTCCTAGCAGGATCAACAGTCAGTACTTC. Residues: CASSPSRINSQYF.

This clone was detected a few times. This chain joins TRBV19 and TRBJ2-6; tentative D call: TRBD1 (6 bases). Germline V gene data show CDR1 as LNHDA and CDR2 as SQIVND (reference sequence). The germline V and J ends were trimmed by 4 bases and 0 bases, with 10 bases remaining between them. The CDR3 is 16 residues long. The CDR3: CASSRVQGSGANVLTF. In nucleotides, the CDR3 is TGTGCCAGTAGTAGGGTACAGGGCTCTGGGGCCAACGTCCTGACTTTC.

The rearrangement uses TRBV28 and TRBJ2-7; D possibly corresponds to TRBD1 (6 bases). The V end was cut by 6 bases, the J end by 1 base, with 13 bases between. CDR3 size: 14 residues. Germline V gives CDR1 MDHEN, CDR2 SYDVKM. DNA for the CDR3: TGTGCCAGCAGGAGCCCGGGACAATCCTACGAGCAGTACTTC. This gives the protein CASRSPGQSYEQYF.

The rearrangement joins TRBV19 to TRBJ2-1, with D possibly being TRBD2 (6 bases). V lost 3 bases to trimming and J lost 2 bases, with 11 bases between them. Looked up from germline, CDR1 is LNHDA and CDR2 is SQIVND (reference sequence). The length of the CDR3 is 15 residues. The CDR3 region has the DNA TGTGCCAGTAGTATTTCGTGGGGGGCCTACAATGAGCAGTTCTTC. It codes for CASSISWGAYNEQFF.

The chain carries TRBV21-1 and TRBJ2-7; TRBD1 reflects the table's D call only, with no check against the DNA. TRBV21-1 is classified as a pseudogene. The length of the CDR3 is 16 residues. The CDR3 here is CASSTLGQGLIDEQYF. The CDR3 DNA reads as TGTGCCAGCAGCACCCTAGGACAGGGTTTAATTGACGAGCAGTACTTC.

V usage is TRBV28 and J usage is TRBJ2-7; the D gene is possibly TRBD1 (5 bases). The CDR3 totals 12 residues. V lost 8 bases and J 9 bases, leaving 17 bases between the germline ends. Germline V gene lookup returns CDR1 MDHEN and CDR2 SYDVKM. The CDR3 loop reads CASGNLRVAQYF. The CDR3 DNA follows: TGTGCCAGCGGTAACCTCAGGGTGGCGCAGTACTTC.